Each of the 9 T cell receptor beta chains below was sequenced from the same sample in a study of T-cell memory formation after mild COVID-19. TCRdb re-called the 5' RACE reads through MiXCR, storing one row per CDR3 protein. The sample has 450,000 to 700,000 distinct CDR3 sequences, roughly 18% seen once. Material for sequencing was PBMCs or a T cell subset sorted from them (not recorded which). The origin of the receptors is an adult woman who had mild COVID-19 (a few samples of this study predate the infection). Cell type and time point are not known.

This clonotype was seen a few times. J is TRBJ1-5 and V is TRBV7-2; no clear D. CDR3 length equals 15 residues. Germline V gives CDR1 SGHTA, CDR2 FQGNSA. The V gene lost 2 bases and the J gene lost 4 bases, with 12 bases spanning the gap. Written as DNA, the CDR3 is TGTGCCAGCAGCTTAAGATTATGGGATAATCAGCCCCAGCATTTT. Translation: CASSLRLWDNQPQHF. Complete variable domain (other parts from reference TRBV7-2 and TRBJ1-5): GAGVSQSPSNKVTEKGKDVELRCDPISGHTALYWYRQSLGQGLEFLIYFQGNSAPDKSGLPSDRFSAERTGGSVSTLTIQRTQQEDSAVYLCASSLRLWDNQPQHFGDGTRLSIL.

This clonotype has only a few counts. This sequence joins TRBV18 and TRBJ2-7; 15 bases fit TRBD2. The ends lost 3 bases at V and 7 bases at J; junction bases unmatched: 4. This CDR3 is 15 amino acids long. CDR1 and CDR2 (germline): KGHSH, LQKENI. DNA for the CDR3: TGTGCCAGCTCACCGGGACTAGCGGGAGGCGAAGAGCAGTACTTC. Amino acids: CASSPGLAGGEEQYF.

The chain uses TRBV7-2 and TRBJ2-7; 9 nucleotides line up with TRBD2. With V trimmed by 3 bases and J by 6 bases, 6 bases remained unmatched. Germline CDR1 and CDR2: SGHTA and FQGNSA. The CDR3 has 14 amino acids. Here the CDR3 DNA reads TGTGCCAGCAGCTTCATAGCGGGAGAGGCCGAGCAGTACTTC. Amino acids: CASSFIAGEAEQYF.

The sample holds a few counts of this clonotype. The DNA for the CDR3 is TGTGCCAGCAGTTACAGGTCCCCCCAGGATACGCAGTATTTT. Residues: CASSYRSPQDTQYF. The chain combines TRBV6-5 with TRBJ2-3; D not certain. V lost 2 bases to trimming and J lost 6 bases, with 12 bases between them. This CDR3 contains 14 residues. From germline, CDR1 is MNHEY and CDR2 SVGAGI.

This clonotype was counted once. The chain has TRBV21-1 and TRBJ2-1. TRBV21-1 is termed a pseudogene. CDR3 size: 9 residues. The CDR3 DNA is TGTGCCAGCTACAATGAGCAGTTCTTC. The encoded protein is CASYNEQFF.

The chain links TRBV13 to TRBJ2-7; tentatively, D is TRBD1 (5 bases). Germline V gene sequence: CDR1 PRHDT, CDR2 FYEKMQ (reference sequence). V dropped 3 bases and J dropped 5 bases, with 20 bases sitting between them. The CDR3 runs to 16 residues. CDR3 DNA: TGTGCCAGCAGCTTCTCAATCAGGGAAATATCTAACGAGCAGTACTTC. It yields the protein CASSFSIREISNEQYF.

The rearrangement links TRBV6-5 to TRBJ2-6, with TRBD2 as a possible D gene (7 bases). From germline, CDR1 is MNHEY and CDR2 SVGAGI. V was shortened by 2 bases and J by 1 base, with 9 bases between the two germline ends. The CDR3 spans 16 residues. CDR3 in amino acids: CASSYGGASGANVLTF. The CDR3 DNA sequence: TGTGCCAGCAGTTACGGGGGGGCGTCTGGGGCCAACGTCCTGACTTTC.

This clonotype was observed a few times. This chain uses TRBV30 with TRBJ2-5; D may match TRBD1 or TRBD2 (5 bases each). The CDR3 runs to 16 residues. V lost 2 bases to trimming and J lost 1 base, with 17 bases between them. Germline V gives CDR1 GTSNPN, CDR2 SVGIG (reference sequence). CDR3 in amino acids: CAWSRTGDGLQETQYF. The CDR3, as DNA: TGTGCCTGGAGTCGTACCGGGGACGGACTCCAAGAGACCCAGTACTTC.

The CDR3 DNA follows: TGTGCCAGCAGCTTAGAGGGGCCAGGCCGAAAACTGTTTTTT. It specifies CASSLEGPGRKLFF. This sequence joins TRBV7-9 and TRBJ1-4; a weak D match, TRBD1 (5 bases). Per the germline V gene, CDR1 is SEHNR and CDR2 is FQNEAQ (reference sequence). The CDR3 has 14 amino acids. Between the trimmed V and J ends, which lost 1 base and 10 bases, there was a span of 13 bases.